This T cell receptor (beta chain) came from a study of cytomegalovirus exposure and HLA in healthy donors. Details on this clone: The antigen is not known.

PCR employed 60 Vbeta and 13 Jbeta primers. Produced via immunoSEQ multiplex PCR; TCRdb's table is partial and in-frame only. The sample yields about 130,000 clones, around 85% seen once. Study results and caveats: Diagnosis of cytomegalovirus status made by the classifier reportedly showed high specificity and sensitivity. A later analysis reported that several of the most significant clusters appeared to be linked to common viral pathogens, among them Epstein-Barr virus.

This sequence originates from a woman in her 30s in good health and CMV-seropositive. Sequencing was done on a sample of PBMCs.

The CDR3 loop reads CAAGQGFGLNTEAFF. As DNA, the CDR3 is TGTGCCGCCGGGCAGGGTTTCGGCCTAAACACTGAAGCTTTCTTT. V is TRBV19 and J is TRBJ1-1; the D gene is possibly TRBD1 (5 bases). Between the trimmed V and J ends, which lost 11 bases and 2 bases, there was a span of 21 bases. CDR1 is LNHDA, CDR2 SQIVND, per germline (reference sequence). The length of the CDR3 is 15 residues.